The 15 T cell receptor beta chains below were found in one sample sequenced in a study of cytomegalovirus exposure and HLA in healthy donors. Some clones are missing from TCRdb's copy, which holds only in-frame ones; the method was immunoSEQ multiplex PCR. The table lists about 160,000 clones, around four fifths of them singletons. Sequenced: PBMCs. The receptor set was obtained from a man aged 25 to 40 in good health and CMV-seropositive.

The J gene is TRBJ1-6, the V gene TRBV5-6; D remains unclear. CDR1 and CDR2 from the germline V gene are SGHDT and YYEEEE. Trimming cost V 1 base and J 7 bases, with 6 bases left between them. The CDR3 runs 13 residues. Written as DNA, the CDR3 is TGTGCCAGCAGCTTGAGGGAGAATTCACCCCTCCACTTT. Protein sequence: CASSLRENSPLHF.

The sample holds a few counts of this clone. V usage is TRBV4-3 and J usage is TRBJ1-1; no definite D call. This CDR3 contains 14 residues. Trimming shortened V by 1 base and J by 3 bases, and 9 bases separated the two germline ends. Germline CDR1 LGHNA, CDR2 YSLEER. In nucleotides, the CDR3 is TGCGCCAGCAGCCAAGGAGGGAGAGACACTGAAGCTTTCTTT. This sequence encodes CASSQGGRDTEAFF.

V is TRBV4-1 and J is TRBJ2-3, with 12 bases identical to TRBD2. The CDR3 covers 15 residues. Per the germline V gene, CDR1 is MGHRA and CDR2 is YSYEKL. The ends lost 8 bases at V and 5 bases at J; junction bases unmatched: 8. The CDR3 nucleotides are TGCGCCAGCGCCAGACTAGCGGGGGAGGGAGATACGCAGTATTTT. It encodes CASARLAGEGDTQYF.

The chain uses TRBV15 and TRBJ1-2; the match to TRBD1 covers 12 bases. Germline values: CDR1 LNHNV, CDR2 YYDKDF (reference sequence). V shed 8 bases and J 8 bases; nucleotides not matched to a gene: 6. This CDR3 comprises 13 residues. This chain's CDR3 is CATGRDRGLGYTF. The CDR3, as DNA: TGTGCCACCGGCCGGGACAGGGGGCTCGGCTACACCTTC.

V is TRBV6-6 and J is TRBJ2-7; 7 positions agree with TRBD1. CDR3 size: 15 residues. V gave up 3 bases and J gave up 4 bases; unmatched junction bases: 9. The germline CDR1 and CDR2 sequences are MNHNY and SVGAGI (reference sequence). CDR3 loop: CASSYSDRDGYEQYF. Written as DNA, the CDR3 is TGTGCCAGCAGTTATAGTGACAGGGACGGGTACGAGCAGTACTTC.

This chain joins TRBV9 and TRBJ2-2; a weak D match, TRBD1 (7 bases). CDR1 and CDR2 from the germline V gene are SGDLS and YYNGEE. V was cut by 2 bases and J by 6 bases, with 14 bases left in between. CDR3 size: 15 residues. The CDR3 spells CASSVRQGGAGELFF. The CDR3 nucleotides read TGTGCCAGCAGCGTTAGGCAGGGGGGCGCCGGGGAGCTGTTTTTT.

The rearrangement links TRBV7-2 to TRBJ1-6; the match to TRBD1 covers 9 bases. CDR1 is SGHTA and CDR2 is FQGNSA in the germline V gene. This CDR3 contains 16 residues. The V segment lost 1 base and the J segment 6 bases; nucleotides outside the gene matches: 4. In DNA form, the CDR3 reads TGTGCCAGCAGCTTAGGGGGGACAGGGTTTAATTCACCCCTCCACTTT. Translating gives CASSLGGTGFNSPLHF.

This chain connects TRBV5-1 to TRBJ2-1; D gene uncertain. The CDR3 is 15 amino acids. CDR1 and CDR2 (germline): SGHRS, YFSETQ. Trimming left V 4 bases short and J 7 bases short, with 18 bases between. The CDR3 loop reads CASSPYSRGMNEQFF. The CDR3 nucleotides read TGCGCCAGCAGCCCTTACTCCCGAGGTATGAATGAGCAGTTCTTC.

This clone was picked up one time. V is TRBV27 and J is TRBJ1-5; a weak D match, TRBD1 (6 bases). This CDR3 contains 15 residues. The germline CDR1 and CDR2 sequences are MNHEY and SMNVEV (reference sequence). V shed 9 bases and J shed 2 bases, with 17 bases lying between them. The CDR3 sequence is CASSHGGGGNQPQHF. The CDR3 bases are TGTGCCAGTTCACACGGCGGGGGCGGCAATCAGCCCCAGCATTTT.

The rearrangement joins TRBV6-1 to TRBJ2-3; D might be TRBD2 (6 bases). There are 16 residues in the CDR3. Germline assignment: CDR1 MNHNS and CDR2 SASEGT. The V end lost 4 bases, the J end lost 1 base, and 15 bases lay between the germline ends. The CDR3 protein is CASSVSAAGRTDTQYF. As DNA, the CDR3 is TGTGCCAGCAGTGTCTCCGCAGCGGGCCGCACAGATACGCAGTATTTT.

In this sample, this clone turned up a few times. The rearrangement uses TRBV7-2 and TRBJ2-7; 7 bases align to TRBD2. Germline assignment: CDR1 SGHTA and CDR2 FQGNSA. V lost 5 bases to trimming and J lost 3 bases; unmatched junction nucleotides: 4. The CDR3 is made up of 13 amino acids. This CDR3 reads CASSIGLDYEQYF. The CDR3 bases are TGTGCCAGCAGCATCGGACTAGACTACGAGCAGTACTTC. The full variable domain, with the rest looked up from reference TRBV7-2 and TRBJ2-7, is GAGVSQSPSNKVTEKGKDVELRCDPISGHTALYWYRQSLGQGLEFLIYFQGNSAPDKSGLPSDRFSAERTGGSVSTLTIQRTQQEDSAVYLCASSIGLDYEQYFGPGTRLTVT.

J is TRBJ2-1 and V is TRBV20-1, with 8 bases identical to TRBD2. V gave up 7 bases and J gave up 7 bases; unmatched junction bases: 3. CDR3 length equals 11 residues. Germline loops: CDR1 DFQATT, CDR2 SNEGSKA (reference sequence). CDR3 residues: CSGSGENEQFF. DNA of the CDR3: TGCAGTGGTAGCGGGGAAAATGAGCAGTTCTTC.

The chain employs TRBV7-3 and TRBJ2-2; 10 nucleotides agree with TRBD1. The J segment lost 4 bases and the V segment lost 2 bases, leaving 4 bases of the junction unmatched. CDR3 length: 16 residues. CDR1 is SGHTA and CDR2 is FQGTGA in the germline V gene. CDR3 region: CASSLGTGVGTGELFF. CDR3 coding DNA: TGTGCCAGCAGCTTAGGGACAGGGGTTGGCACCGGGGAGCTGTTTTTT.

This sequence joins TRBV14 and TRBJ1-1; TRBD1 is a possible D gene (5 bases). V lost 4 bases to trimming and J lost 7 bases, with 13 bases between them. Germline CDR1 and CDR2: SGHDN and FVKESK. The CDR3 loop spans 13 amino acids. For the CDR3, the DNA is TGTGCCAGCAGCCCTCTGGGGGGGGGTGAAGCTTTCTTT. Translated: CASSPLGGGEAFF.

The gene calls are TRBV11-2 and TRBJ2-7; D not certain. Germline values: CDR1 SGHAT, CDR2 FQNNGV. Trimming shortened V by 0 bases and J by 0 bases, and 6 bases separated the two germline ends. This CDR3 comprises 14 residues. This chain's CDR3 is CASSLEASSYEQYF. CDR3 in DNA: TGTGCCAGCAGCTTAGAGGCTAGCTCCTACGAGCAGTACTTC.